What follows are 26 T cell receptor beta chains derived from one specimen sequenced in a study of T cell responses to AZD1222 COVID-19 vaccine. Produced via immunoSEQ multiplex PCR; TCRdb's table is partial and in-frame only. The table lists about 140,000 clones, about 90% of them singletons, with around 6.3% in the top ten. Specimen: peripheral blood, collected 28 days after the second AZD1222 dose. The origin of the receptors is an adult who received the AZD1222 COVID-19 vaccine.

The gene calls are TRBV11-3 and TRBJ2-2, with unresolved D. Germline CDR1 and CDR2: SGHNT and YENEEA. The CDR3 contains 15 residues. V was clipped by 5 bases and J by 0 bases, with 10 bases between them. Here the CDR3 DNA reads TGTGCCAGCAGCGTAGGACGGACGAACACCGGGGAGCTGTTTTTT. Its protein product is CASSVGRTNTGELFF.

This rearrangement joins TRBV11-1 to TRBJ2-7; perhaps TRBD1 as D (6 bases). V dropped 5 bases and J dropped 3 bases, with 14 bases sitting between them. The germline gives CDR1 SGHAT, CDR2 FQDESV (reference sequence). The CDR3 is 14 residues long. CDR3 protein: CASSPGTKNYEQYF. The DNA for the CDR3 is TGTGCCAGCAGCCCCGGGACAAAAAACTACGAGCAGTACTTC.

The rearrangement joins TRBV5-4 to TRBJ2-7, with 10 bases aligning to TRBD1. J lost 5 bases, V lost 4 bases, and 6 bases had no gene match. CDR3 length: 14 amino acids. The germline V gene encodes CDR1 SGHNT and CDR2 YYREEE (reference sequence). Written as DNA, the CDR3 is TGTGCCAGCAGCCCGACAGGGGGCAAGGACGAGCAGTACTTC. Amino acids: CASSPTGGKDEQYF.

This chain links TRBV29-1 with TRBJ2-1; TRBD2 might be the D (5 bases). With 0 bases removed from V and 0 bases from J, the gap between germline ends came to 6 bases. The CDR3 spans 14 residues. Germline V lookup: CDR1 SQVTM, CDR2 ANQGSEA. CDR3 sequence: CSVEDRGSYNEQFF. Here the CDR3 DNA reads TGCAGCGTTGAAGATCGGGGCTCCTACAATGAGCAGTTCTTC.

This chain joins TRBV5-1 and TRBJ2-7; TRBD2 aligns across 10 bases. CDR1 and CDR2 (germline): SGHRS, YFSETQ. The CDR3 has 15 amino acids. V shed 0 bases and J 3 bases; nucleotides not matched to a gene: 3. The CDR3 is CASSLVAGGHYEQYF. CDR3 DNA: TGCGCCAGCAGCTTGGTAGCGGGAGGCCACTACGAGCAGTACTTC.

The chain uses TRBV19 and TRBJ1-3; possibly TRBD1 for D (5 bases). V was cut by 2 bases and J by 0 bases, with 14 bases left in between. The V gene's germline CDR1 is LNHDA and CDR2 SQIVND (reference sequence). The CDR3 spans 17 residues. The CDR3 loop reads CASSILIQGGSGNTIYF. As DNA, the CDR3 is TGTGCCAGTAGTATATTGATCCAGGGCGGCTCTGGAAACACCATATATTTT.

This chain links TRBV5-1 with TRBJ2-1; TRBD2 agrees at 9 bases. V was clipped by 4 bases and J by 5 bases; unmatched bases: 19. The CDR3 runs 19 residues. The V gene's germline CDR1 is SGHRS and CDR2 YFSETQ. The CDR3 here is CASSVFQAGGPSRHNEQFF. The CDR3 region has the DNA TGCGCCAGCAGCGTATTCCAAGCGGGAGGACCTTCCAGGCACAATGAGCAGTTCTTC.

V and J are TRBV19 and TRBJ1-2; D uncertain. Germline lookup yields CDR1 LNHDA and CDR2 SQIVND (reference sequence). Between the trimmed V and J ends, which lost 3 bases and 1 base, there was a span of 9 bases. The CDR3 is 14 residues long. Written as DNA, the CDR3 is TGTGCCAGTAGTATTGGAAGCGGTAACTATGGCTACACCTTC. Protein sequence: CASSIGSGNYGYTF.

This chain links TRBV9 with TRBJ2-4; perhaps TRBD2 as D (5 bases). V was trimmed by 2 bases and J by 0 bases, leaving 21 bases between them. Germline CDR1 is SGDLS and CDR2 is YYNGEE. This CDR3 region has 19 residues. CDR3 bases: TGTGCCAGCAGCGTCTCAATGGGTAGCGCCGATATAGCCAAAAACATTCAGTACTTC. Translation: CASSVSMGSADIAKNIQYF.

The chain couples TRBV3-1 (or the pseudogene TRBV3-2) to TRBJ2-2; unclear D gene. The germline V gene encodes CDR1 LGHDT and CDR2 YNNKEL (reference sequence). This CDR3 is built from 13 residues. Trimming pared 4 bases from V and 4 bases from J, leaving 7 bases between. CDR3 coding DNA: TGTGCCAGCAGCCTAAGCTCCACCGGGGAGCTGTTTTTT. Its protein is CASSLSSTGELFF.

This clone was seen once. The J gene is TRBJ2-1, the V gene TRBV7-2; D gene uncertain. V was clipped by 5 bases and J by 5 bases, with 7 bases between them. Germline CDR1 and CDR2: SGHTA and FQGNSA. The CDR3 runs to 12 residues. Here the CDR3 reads CASSQSHNEQFF. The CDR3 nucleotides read TGTGCCAGCAGCCAATCTCACAATGAGCAGTTCTTC.

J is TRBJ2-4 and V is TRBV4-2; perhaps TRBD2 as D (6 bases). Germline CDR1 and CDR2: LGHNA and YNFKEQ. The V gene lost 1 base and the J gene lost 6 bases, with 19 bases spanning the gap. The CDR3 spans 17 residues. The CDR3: CASSQGVGLPRGNIQYF. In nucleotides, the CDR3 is TGTGCCAGCAGCCAAGGGGTAGGACTACCGAGGGGAAACATTCAGTACTTC.

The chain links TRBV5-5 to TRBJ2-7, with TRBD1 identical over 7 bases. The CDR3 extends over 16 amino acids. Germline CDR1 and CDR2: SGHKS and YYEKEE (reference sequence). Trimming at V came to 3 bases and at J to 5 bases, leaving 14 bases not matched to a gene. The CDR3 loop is CASSSSIRQGVNEQYF. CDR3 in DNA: TGTGCCAGCAGCTCGTCGATCCGCCAGGGGGTAAACGAGCAGTACTTC.

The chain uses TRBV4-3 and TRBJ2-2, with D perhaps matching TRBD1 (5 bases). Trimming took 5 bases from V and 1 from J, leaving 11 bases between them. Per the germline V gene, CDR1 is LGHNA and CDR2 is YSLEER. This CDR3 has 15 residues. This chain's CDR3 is CASSATRENTGELFF. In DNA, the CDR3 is TGCGCCAGCAGCGCCACCAGGGAGAACACCGGGGAGCTGTTTTTT.

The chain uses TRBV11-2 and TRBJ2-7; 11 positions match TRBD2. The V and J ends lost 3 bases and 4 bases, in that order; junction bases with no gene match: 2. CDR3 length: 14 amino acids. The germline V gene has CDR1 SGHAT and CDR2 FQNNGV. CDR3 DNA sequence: TGTGCCAGCAGCTTTAGCGGGGGGGGATACGAGCAGTACTTC. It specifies CASSFSGGGYEQYF.

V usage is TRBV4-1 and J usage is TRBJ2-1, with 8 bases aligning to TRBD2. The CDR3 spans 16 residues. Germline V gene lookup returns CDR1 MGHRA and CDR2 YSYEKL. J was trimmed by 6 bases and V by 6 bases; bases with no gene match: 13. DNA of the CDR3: TGCGCCAGCAGGTCCACGGGGAGCGGGAGTGTCAATGAGCAGTTCTTC. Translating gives CASRSTGSGSVNEQFF.

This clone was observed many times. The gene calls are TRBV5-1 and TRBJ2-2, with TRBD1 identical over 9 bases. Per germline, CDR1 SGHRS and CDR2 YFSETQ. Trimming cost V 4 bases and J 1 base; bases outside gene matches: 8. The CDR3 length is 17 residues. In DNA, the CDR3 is TGCGCCAGCAGCATACCCTCGGACAGGGGGAACACCGGGGAGCTGTTTTTT. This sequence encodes CASSIPSDRGNTGELFF. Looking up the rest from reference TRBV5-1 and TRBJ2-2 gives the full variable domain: KAGVTQTPRYLIKTRGQQVTLSCSPISGHRSVSWYQQTPGQGLQFLFEYFSETQRNKGNFPGRFSGRQFSNSRSEMNVSTLELGDSALYLCASSIPSDRGNTGELFFGEGSRLTVL.

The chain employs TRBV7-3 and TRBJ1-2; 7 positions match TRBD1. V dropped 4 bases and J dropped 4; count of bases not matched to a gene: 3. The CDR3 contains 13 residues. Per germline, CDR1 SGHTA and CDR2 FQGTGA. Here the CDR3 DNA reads TGTGCCAGCAGCTCAACAGGGGTCTATGGCTACACCTTC. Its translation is CASSSTGVYGYTF.

The CDR3 is CASSGPGSGRYNEQFF. CDR3 in DNA: TGTGCCAGCAGCGGTCCAGGGAGCGGGCGCTACAATGAGCAGTTCTTC. The chain couples TRBV9 to TRBJ2-1, with D possibly being TRBD2 (6 bases). The V and J ends lost 3 bases and 3 bases respectively, with 16 bases between them. Germline V gene sequence: CDR1 SGDLS, CDR2 YYNGEE. This CDR3 region has 16 residues.

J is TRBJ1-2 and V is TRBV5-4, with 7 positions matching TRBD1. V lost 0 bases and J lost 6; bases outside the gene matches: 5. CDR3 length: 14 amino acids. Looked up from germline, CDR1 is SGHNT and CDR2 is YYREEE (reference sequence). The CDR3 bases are TGTGCCAGCAGCTTGGGGACAGGCGCACATGGCTACACCTTC. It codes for CASSLGTGAHGYTF. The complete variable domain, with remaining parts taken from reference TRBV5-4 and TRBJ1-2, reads ETGVTQSPTHLIKTRGQQVTLRCSSQSGHNTVSWYQQALGQGPQFIFQYYREEENGRGNFPPRFSGLQFPNYSSELNVNALELDDSALYLCASSLGTGAHGYTFGSGTRLTVV.

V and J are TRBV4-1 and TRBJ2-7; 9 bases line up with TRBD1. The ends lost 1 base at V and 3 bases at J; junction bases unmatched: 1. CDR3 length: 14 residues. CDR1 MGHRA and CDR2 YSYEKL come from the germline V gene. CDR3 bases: TGCGCCAGCAGCCAAGCGGGACAGGGCTACGAGCAGTACTTC. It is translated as CASSQAGQGYEQYF.

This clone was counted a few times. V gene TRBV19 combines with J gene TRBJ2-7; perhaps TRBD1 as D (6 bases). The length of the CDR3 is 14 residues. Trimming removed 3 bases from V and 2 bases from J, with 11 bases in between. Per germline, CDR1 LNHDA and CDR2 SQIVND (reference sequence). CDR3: CASSIVPGAYEQYF. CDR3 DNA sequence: TGTGCCAGTAGTATTGTGCCAGGGGCCTACGAGCAGTACTTC.

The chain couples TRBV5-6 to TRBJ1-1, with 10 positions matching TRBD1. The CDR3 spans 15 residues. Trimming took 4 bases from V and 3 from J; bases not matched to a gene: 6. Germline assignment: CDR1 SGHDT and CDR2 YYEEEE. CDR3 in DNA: TGTGCCAGCAGCCCAAAGGACAGGGGGGACACTGAAGCTTTCTTT. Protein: CASSPKDRGDTEAFF.

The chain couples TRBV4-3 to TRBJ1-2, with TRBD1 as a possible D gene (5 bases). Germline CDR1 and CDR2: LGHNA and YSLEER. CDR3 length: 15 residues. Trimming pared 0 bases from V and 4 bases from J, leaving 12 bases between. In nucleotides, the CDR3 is TGCGCCAGCAGCCAAGACGCGCAGGGCGCCTATGGCTACACCTTC. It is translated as CASSQDAQGAYGYTF.

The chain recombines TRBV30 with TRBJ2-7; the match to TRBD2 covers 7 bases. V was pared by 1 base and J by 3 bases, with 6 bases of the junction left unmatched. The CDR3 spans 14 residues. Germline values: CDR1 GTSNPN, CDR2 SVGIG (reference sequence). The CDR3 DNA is TGTGCCTGGAGTGGGAAAGCGGGGATCTACGAGCAGTACTTC. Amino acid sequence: CAWSGKAGIYEQYF.

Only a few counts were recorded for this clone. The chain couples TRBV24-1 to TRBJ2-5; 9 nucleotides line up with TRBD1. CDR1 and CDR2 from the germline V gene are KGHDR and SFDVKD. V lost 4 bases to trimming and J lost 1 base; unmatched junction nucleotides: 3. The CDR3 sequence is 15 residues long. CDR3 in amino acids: CATSEPQGAQETQYF. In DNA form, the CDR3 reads TGTGCCACCAGTGAGCCACAGGGGGCCCAAGAGACCCAGTACTTC.